A selection of T cell receptor beta chains follows, all from one sample in a study of T cells in Graves' hyperthyroidism and ophthalmopathy. TCRdb processed the multiplex PCR reads anew with MiXCR; each CDR3 protein has one entry. The table shows around 300,000 distinct CDR3 sequences, with approximately 12% occurring only once. Material: blood. All receptors derive from a woman between 25 and 40 years old with Graves' hyperthyroidism that later progressed to Graves' ophthalmopathy. Each CDR3 is given with its conserved first and last residue. Each record gives: J gene, D gene, V gene, clone size, CDR3 protein, CDR3 DNA. The D gene is left open where the match is weak. Expanded clones get a size class; other rows say once, few or many, or leave the size out.

J: TRBJ2-1; D: TRBD2; V: TRBV2; size: many; CDR3: CASYGEGGNEQFF; DNA: TGTGCCAGCTACGGGGAGGGTGGCAATGAGCAGTTCTTC
J: TRBJ2-5; D: -; V: TRBV19; size: -; CDR3: CASSMGGGMETQYF; DNA: TGTGCCAGTAGCATGGGGGGGGGCATGGAGACCCAGTACTTC
J: TRBJ2-7; D: TRBD2; V: TRBV9; size: many; CDR3: CASSPRSGRADEQYF; DNA: TGTGCCAGCAGCCCAAGAAGCGGGAGGGCCGACGAGCAGTACTTC
J: TRBJ1-1; D: -; V: TRBV6-1; size: many; CDR3: CASSYPYVGMNTEAFF; DNA: TGTGCCAGCAGTTATCCGTACGTCGGGATGAACACTGAAGCTTTCTTT
J: TRBJ2-5; D: -; V: TRBV29-1; size: many; CDR3: CSVVLGPSEETQYF; DNA: TGCAGCGTTGTGCTGGGCCCCTCTGAAGAGACCCAGTACTTC
J: TRBJ2-7; D: -; V: TRBV4-1; size: -; CDR3: CASSRDSKPGSYEQYF; DNA: TGCGCCAGCAGCCGAGACTCTAAACCTGGGTCCTACGAGCAGTACTTC
J: TRBJ2-3; D: -; V: TRBV7-2; size: -; CDR3: CASSPGVTQYF; DNA: TGTGCCAGCAGCCCAGGGGTTACGCAGTATTTT
J: TRBJ1-1; D: -; V: TRBV2; size: many; CDR3: CASSAVTGTEAFF; DNA: TGTGCCAGCAGTGCAGTGACAGGCACTGAAGCTTTCTTT
J: TRBJ2-3; D: TRBD2; V: TRBV7-2; size: once; CDR3: CASTGASGRDETDTQYF; DNA: TGTGCCAGCACTGGAGCTAGCGGGAGGGATGAAACAGATACGCAGTATTTT
J: TRBJ2-7; D: -; V: TRBV6-2/TRBV6-3; size: many; CDR3: CASSYRSAGPDEQYF; DNA: TGTGCCAGCAGTTACCGGTCCGCGGGACCCGACGAGCAGTACTTC
J: TRBJ1-2; D: -; V: TRBV9; size: many; CDR3: CASSVSGGTAAGYTF; DNA: TGTGCCAGCAGCGTGTCCGGCGGCACAGCAGCCGGCTACACCTTC
J: TRBJ2-5; D: -; V: TRBV10-3; size: many; CDR3: CAIATTGSQETQYF; DNA: TGTGCCATAGCTACTACAGGGTCGCAAGAGACCCAGTACTTC
J: TRBJ1-2; D: -; V: TRBV3-1; size: many; CDR3: CASSPTGYGFNYGYTF; DNA: TGTGCCAGCAGCCCCACAGGGTACGGTTTTAACTATGGCTACACCTTC
J: TRBJ2-2; D: -; V: TRBV4-3; size: -; CDR3: CASSQDHGVLNTGELFF; DNA: TGCGCCAGCAGCCAAGATCACGGGGTCCTGAACACCGGGGAGCTGTTTTTT
J: TRBJ2-7; D: -; V: TRBV27; size: -; CDR3: CASSFGGPTYEQHF; DNA: TGTGCCAGCAGTTTCGGGGGCCCCACCTACGAGCAGCACTTC
J: TRBJ2-1; D: -; V: TRBV19; size: -; CDR3: CASSLGIRQFF; DNA: TGTGCCAGCTCCTTGGGGATTCGGCAGTTCTTC
J: TRBJ1-4; D: TRBD1; V: TRBV28; size: many; CDR3: CASSYRDRVVSPEKLFF; DNA: TGTGCCAGCAGTTATAGAGACAGGGTAGTATCTCCTGAAAAACTGTTTTTT
J: TRBJ2-1; D: TRBD2; V: TRBV7-2; size: many; CDR3: CASSFVRLAGEFF; DNA: TGTGCCAGCAGCTTCGTCCGACTGGCGGGGGAGTTCTTC
J: TRBJ2-2; D: -; V: TRBV3-1; size: many; CDR3: CASSPSSGRSGELFF; DNA: TGTGCCAGCAGCCCTAGCTCCGGTCGGTCCGGGGAGCTGTTTTTT
J: TRBJ2-1; D: -; V: TRBV30; size: many; CDR3: CAWSPPEDNEQFF; DNA: TGTGCCTGGAGTCCGCCTGAGGACAATGAGCAGTTCTTC
J: TRBJ2-5; D: TRBD1; V: TRBV24-1; size: many; CDR3: CATNRGQQETQYF; DNA: TGTGCCACCAACCGGGGACAGCAAGAGACCCAGTACTTC
J: TRBJ2-7; D: -; V: TRBV6-5; size: few; CDR3: CASSYPRRDGYYEQYF; DNA: TGTGCCAGCAGTTACCCTCGACGGGACGGGTACTACGAGCAGTACTTC
J: TRBJ2-7; D: -; V: TRBV9; size: many; CDR3: CASGLAPYEQYF; DNA: TGTGCCAGCGGCTTAGCTCCTTACGAGCAGTACTTC
J: TRBJ1-1; D: -; V: TRBV9; size: many; CDR3: CASSATTGNTEAFF; DNA: TGTGCCAGCAGCGCAACGACAGGGAACACTGAAGCTTTCTTT
J: TRBJ2-7; D: -; V: TRBV4-3; size: -; CDR3: CASSHSPPGTYTYEQYF; DNA: TGCGCCAGCAGCCATTCCCCCCCCGGGACATACACCTACGAGCAGTACTTC
J: TRBJ2-7; D: TRBD2; V: TRBV12-3/TRBV12-4; size: many; CDR3: CASSLGGGGVQNEQYF; DNA: TGTGCCAGCAGTTTAGGGGGGGGAGGGGTTCAAAACGAGCAGTACTTC
J: TRBJ1-1; D: -; V: TRBV7-6; size: -; CDR3: CASSLVGAGANTEAFF; DNA: TGTGCCAGCAGCTTAGTGGGGGCGGGGGCGAACACTGAAGCTTTCTTT
J: TRBJ2-1; D: -; V: TRBV4-3; size: few; CDR3: CASSQDLPRGQFF; DNA: TGCGCCAGCAGCCAAGATCTGCCCCGTGGGCAGTTCTTC
J: TRBJ1-4; D: -; V: TRBV15; size: -; CDR3: CATSRDRVNEKLFF; DNA: TGTGCCACCAGCAGGGACAGAGTTAATGAAAAACTGTTTTTT
J: TRBJ1-4; D: -; V: TRBV2; size: few; CDR3: CASSGEDGTSNEKLFF; DNA: TGTGCCAGCAGTGGAGAGGACGGGACTTCTAATGAAAAACTGTTTTTT
J: TRBJ1-1; D: -; V: TRBV15; size: many; CDR3: CATSRAPPLEAFF; DNA: TGTGCCACCAGCAGAGCTCCGCCCTTAGAAGCTTTCTTT
J: TRBJ2-7; D: -; V: TRBV11-2; size: many; CDR3: CASSQSGVIAREQYF; DNA: TGTGCCAGCAGCCAATCGGGGGTTATCGCTCGCGAGCAGTACTTC
J: TRBJ2-2; D: -; V: TRBV28; size: many; CDR3: CASRSAGVKELFF; DNA: TGTGCCAGCAGGTCAGCGGGCGTGAAGGAGCTGTTTTTT
J: TRBJ1-2; D: TRBD1; V: TRBV30; size: many; CDR3: CAWDGQGTSNYGYTF; DNA: TGTGCCTGGGATGGACAGGGGACTTCTAACTATGGCTACACCTTC
J: TRBJ2-1; D: -; V: TRBV7-6; size: many; CDR3: CASTPGLVGEQFF; DNA: TGTGCCAGCACCCCCGGACTCGTGGGCGAGCAGTTCTTC
J: TRBJ2-6; D: -; V: TRBV4-2; size: many; CDR3: CASSQEEGRGANVLTF; DNA: TGTGCCAGCAGCCAAGAAGAGGGGCGTGGGGCCAACGTCCTGACTTTC
J: TRBJ1-6; D: -; V: TRBV6-1; size: many; CDR3: CASSSGGQSGSPLHF; DNA: TGTGCCAGCAGCTCTGGAGGCCAATCGGGGTCACCCCTCCACTTT
J: TRBJ2-2; D: TRBD2; V: TRBV6-1; size: many; CDR3: CASSDYFRRGRGDTGELFF; DNA: TGTGCCAGCAGTGACTACTTTCGACGGGGGCGGGGGGACACCGGGGAGCTGTTTTTT
J: TRBJ2-7; D: -; V: TRBV3-1; size: many; CDR3: CASSQDLWTYEQYF; DNA: TGTGCCAGCAGCCAAGATCTGTGGACGTACGAGCAGTACTTC
J: TRBJ1-5; D: TRBD1; V: TRBV28; size: many; CDR3: CASRLQGAVGQPQHF; DNA: TGTGCCAGCAGGCTACAGGGGGCTGTGGGTCAGCCCCAGCATTTT
J: TRBJ2-2; D: -; V: TRBV6-2/TRBV6-3; size: many; CDR3: CASSYSMAGSGTGELFF; DNA: TGTGCCAGCAGTTACTCGATGGCGGGCAGCGGCACCGGGGAGCTGTTTTTT
J: TRBJ1-1; D: -; V: TRBV18; size: many; CDR3: CASSPEGGGTEAFF; DNA: TGTGCCAGCTCACCGGAGGGGGGGGGCACTGAAGCTTTCTTT
J: TRBJ2-1; D: -; V: TRBV7-9; size: -; CDR3: CASSLERLYNEQFF; DNA: TGTGCCAGCAGCTTAGAACGCCTCTACAATGAGCAGTTCTTC
J: TRBJ1-2; D: TRBD1; V: TRBV5-8; size: many; CDR3: CASSFPGQGHGYTF; DNA: TGTGCCAGCAGCTTCCCCGGACAGGGGCACGGCTACACCTTC
J: TRBJ2-3; D: -; V: TRBV15; size: many; CDR3: CATSREGTTDTQYF; DNA: TGTGCCACCAGCAGAGAAGGGACCACAGATACGCAGTATTTT
J: TRBJ2-7; D: -; V: TRBV6-5; size: many; CDR3: CASSYLNEQYF; DNA: TGTGCCAGCAGTTACCTGAACGAGCAGTACTTC
J: TRBJ2-1; D: -; V: TRBV4-3; size: -; CDR3: CASSQERLAPNNEQFF; DNA: TGCGCCAGCAGCCAAGAACGCCTAGCGCCTAACAATGAGCAGTTCTTC
J: TRBJ2-7; D: -; V: TRBV6-1; size: -; CDR3: CASSHTAKSYEQYF; DNA: TGTGCCAGCAGTCATACAGCTAAATCCTACGAGCAGTACTTC
J: TRBJ1-6; D: -; V: TRBV3-2; size: -; CDR3: CASSQGGTESSYNSPLHF; DNA: TGTGCCAGCAGCCAAGGAGGGACAGAAAGCTCCTATAATTCACCCCTCCACTTT
J: TRBJ2-5; D: TRBD1; V: TRBV7-9; size: many; CDR3: CASSSGQTGEETQYF; DNA: TGTGCCAGCAGCTCAGGCCAAACAGGGGAAGAGACCCAGTACTTC
J: TRBJ1-4; D: -; V: TRBV28; size: -; CDR3: CASSPRDTEKLFF; DNA: TGTGCCAGCAGTCCACGGGACACAGAAAAACTGTTTTTT
J: TRBJ2-7; D: -; V: TRBV6-1; size: many; CDR3: CASSKRPVYEQYF; DNA: TGTGCCAGCAGTAAGCGACCGGTTTACGAGCAGTACTTC
J: TRBJ1-6; D: -; V: TRBV28; size: many; CDR3: CASSITLDRKDNSPLHF; DNA: TGTGCCAGCAGTATCACCCTCGACAGGAAAGATAATTCACCCCTCCACTTT